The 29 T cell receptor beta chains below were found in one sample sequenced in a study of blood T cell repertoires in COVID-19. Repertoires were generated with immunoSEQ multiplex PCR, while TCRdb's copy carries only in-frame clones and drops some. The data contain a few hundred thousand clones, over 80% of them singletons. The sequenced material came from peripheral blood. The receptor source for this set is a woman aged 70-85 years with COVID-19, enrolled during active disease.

CDR3 residues: CASSQTGNTGELFF. The CDR3 DNA follows: TGTGCCAGCTCACAAACAGGGAACACCGGGGAGCTGTTTTTT. The chain joins TRBV18 to TRBJ2-2, with D possibly being TRBD1 (5 bases). Germline V gene data show CDR1 as KGHSH and CDR2 as LQKENI. Between the trimmed V and J ends, which lost 4 bases and 1 base, there was a span of 7 bases. The CDR3 is made up of 14 amino acids. Complete variable domain (other parts from reference TRBV18 and TRBJ2-2): NAGVMQNPRHLVRRRGQEARLRCSPMKGHSHVYWYRQLPEEGLKFMVYLQKENIIDESGMPKERFSAEFPKEGPSILRIQQVVRGDSAAYFCASSQTGNTGELFFGEGSRLTVL.

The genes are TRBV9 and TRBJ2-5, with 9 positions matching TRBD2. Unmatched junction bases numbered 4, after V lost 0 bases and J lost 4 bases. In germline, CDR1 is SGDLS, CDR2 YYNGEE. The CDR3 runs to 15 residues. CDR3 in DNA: TGTGCCAGCAGCGTAGAAGAACTAGCGGGAGAGACCCAGTACTTC. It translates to CASSVEELAGETQYF. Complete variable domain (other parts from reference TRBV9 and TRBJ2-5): DSGVTQTPKHLITATGQRVTLRCSPRSGDLSVYWYQQSLDQGLQFLIQYYNGEERAKGNILERFSAQQFPDLHSELNLSSLELGDSALYFCASSVEELAGETQYFGPGTRLLVL.

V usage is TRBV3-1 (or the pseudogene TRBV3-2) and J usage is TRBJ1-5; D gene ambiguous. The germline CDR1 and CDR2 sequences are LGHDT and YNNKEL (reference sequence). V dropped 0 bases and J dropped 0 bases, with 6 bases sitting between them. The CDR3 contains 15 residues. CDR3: CASSQDTYSNQPQHF. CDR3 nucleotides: TGTGCCAGCAGCCAAGACACCTATAGCAATCAGCCCCAGCATTTT.

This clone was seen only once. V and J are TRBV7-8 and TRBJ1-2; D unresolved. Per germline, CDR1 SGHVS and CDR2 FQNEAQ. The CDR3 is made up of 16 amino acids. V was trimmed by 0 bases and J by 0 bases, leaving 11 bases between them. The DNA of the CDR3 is TGTGCCAGCAGCTTAGCGGGAGACTTTTCTAACTATGGCTACACCTTC. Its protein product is CASSLAGDFSNYGYTF.

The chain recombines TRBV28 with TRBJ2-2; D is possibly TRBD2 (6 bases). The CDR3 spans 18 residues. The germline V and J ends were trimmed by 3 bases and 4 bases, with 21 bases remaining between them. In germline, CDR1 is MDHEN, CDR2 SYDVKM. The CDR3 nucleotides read TGTGCCAGCAGTTTTTACCAGCCGGGGGATGGAGGCACCGGGGAGCTGTTTTTT. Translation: CASSFYQPGDGGTGELFF.

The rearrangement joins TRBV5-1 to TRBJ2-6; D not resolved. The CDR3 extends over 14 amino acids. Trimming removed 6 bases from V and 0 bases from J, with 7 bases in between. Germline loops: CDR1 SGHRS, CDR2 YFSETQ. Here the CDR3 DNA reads TGCGCCAGCACCACGGGCTCTGGGGCCAACGTCCTGACTTTC. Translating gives CASTTGSGANVLTF. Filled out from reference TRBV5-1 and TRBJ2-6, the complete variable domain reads KAGVTQTPRYLIKTRGQQVTLSCSPISGHRSVSWYQQTPGQGLQFLFEYFSETQRNKGNFPGRFSGRQFSNSRSEMNVSTLELGDSALYLCASTTGSGANVLTFGAGSRLTVL.

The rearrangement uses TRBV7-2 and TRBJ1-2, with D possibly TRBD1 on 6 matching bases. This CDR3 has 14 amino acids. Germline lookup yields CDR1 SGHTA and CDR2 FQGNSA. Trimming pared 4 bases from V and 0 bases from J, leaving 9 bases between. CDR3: CASSSRTANYGYTF. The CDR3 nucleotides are TGTGCCAGCAGCTCACGGACAGCTAACTATGGCTACACCTTC.

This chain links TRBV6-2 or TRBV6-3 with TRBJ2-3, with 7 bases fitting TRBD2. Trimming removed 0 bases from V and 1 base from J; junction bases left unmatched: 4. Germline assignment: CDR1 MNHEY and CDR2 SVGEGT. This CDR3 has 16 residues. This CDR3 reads CASSYSAGEGTDTQYF. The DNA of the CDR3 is TGTGCCAGCAGTTACTCGGCGGGAGAGGGCACAGATACGCAGTATTTT.

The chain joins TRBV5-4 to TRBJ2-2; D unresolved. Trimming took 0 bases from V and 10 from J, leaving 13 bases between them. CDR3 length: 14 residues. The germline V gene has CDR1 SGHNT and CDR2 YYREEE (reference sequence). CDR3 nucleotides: TGTGCCAGCAGCTTGGGTGCCCGGGTGGAGGAGCTGTTTTTT. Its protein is CASSLGARVEELFF.

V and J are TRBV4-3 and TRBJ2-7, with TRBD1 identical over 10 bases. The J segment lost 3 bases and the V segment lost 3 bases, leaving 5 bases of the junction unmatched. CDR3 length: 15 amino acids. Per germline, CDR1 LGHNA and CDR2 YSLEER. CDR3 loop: CASSQRRDRGYEQYF. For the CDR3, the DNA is TGCGCCAGCAGCCAGCGCCGGGACAGGGGCTACGAGCAGTACTTC.

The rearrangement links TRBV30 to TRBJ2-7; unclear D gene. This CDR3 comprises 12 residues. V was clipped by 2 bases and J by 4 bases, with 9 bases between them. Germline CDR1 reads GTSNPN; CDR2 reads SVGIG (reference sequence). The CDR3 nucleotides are TGTGCCTGGAGTCCCCGTTCTTACGAGCAGTACTTC. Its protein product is CAWSPRSYEQYF.

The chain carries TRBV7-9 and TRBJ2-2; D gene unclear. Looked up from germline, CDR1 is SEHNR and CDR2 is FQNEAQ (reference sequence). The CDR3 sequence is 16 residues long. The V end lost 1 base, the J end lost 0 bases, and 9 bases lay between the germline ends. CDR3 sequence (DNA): TGTGCCAGCAGCTTAGTTTTGCCAGCGAACACCGGGGAGCTGTTTTTT. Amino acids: CASSLVLPANTGELFF. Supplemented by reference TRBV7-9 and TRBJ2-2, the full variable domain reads DTGVSQNPRHKITKRGQNVTFRCDPISEHNRLYWYRQTLGQGPEFLTYFQNEAQLEKSRLLSDRFSAERPKGSFSTLEIQRTEQGDSAMYLCASSLVLPANTGELFFGEGSRLTVL.

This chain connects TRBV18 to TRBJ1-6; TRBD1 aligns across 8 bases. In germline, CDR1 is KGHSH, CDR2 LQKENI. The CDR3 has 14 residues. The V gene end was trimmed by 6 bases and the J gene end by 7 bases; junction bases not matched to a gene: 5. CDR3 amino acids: CASSHDRGNSPLHF. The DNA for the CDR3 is TGTGCCAGCTCCCATGACAGGGGCAATTCACCCCTCCACTTT. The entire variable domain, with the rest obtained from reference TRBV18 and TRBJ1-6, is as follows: NAGVMQNPRHLVRRRGQEARLRCSPMKGHSHVYWYRQLPEEGLKFMVYLQKENIIDESGMPKERFSAEFPKEGPSILRIQQVVRGDSAAYFCASSHDRGNSPLHFGNGTRLTVT.

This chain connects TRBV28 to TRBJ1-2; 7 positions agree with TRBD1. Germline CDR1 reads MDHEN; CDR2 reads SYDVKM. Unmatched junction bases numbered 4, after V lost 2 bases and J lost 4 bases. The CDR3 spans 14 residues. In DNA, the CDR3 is TGTGCCAGCAGTTTACCTGGACAGGCCTATGGCTACACCTTC. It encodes CASSLPGQAYGYTF.

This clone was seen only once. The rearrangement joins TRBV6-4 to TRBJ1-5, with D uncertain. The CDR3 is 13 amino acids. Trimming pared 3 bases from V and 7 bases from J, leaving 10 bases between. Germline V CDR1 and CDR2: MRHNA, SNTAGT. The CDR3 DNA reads TGTGCCAGCAGTGATCACAGTGGGCAGCCCCAGCATTTT. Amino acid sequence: CASSDHSGQPQHF.

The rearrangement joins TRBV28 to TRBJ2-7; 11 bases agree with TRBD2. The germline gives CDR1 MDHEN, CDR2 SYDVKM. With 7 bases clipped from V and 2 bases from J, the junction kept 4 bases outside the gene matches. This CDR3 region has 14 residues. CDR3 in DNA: TGTGCCAGCAATCTAGCGGGAGGACCCTACGAGCAGTACTTC. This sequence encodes CASNLAGGPYEQYF.

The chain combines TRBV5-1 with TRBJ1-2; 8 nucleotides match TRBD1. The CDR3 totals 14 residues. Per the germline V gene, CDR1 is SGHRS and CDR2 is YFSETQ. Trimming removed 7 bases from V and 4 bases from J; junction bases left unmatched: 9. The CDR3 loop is CASRDRPLGYGYTF. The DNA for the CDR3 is TGCGCCAGCCGGGACAGGCCGTTAGGCTATGGCTACACCTTC.

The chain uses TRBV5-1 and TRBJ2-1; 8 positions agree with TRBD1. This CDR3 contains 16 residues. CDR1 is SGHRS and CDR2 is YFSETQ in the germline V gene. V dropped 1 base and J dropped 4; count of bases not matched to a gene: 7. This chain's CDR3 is CASSLLGQGPYNEQFF. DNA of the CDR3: TGCGCCAGCAGCTTGTTAGGACAGGGACCTTACAATGAGCAGTTCTTC. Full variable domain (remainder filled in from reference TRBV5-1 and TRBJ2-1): KAGVTQTPRYLIKTRGQQVTLSCSPISGHRSVSWYQQTPGQGLQFLFEYFSETQRNKGNFPGRFSGRQFSNSRSEMNVSTLELGDSALYLCASSLLGQGPYNEQFFGPGTRLTVL.

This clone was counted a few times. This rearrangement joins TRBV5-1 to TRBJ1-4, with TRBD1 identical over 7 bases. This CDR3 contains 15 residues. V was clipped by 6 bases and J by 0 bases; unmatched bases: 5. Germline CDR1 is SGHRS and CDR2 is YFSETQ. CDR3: CASTRQGTTNEKLFF. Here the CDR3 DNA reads TGCGCCAGCACCCGACAGGGAACAACTAATGAAAAACTGTTTTTT.

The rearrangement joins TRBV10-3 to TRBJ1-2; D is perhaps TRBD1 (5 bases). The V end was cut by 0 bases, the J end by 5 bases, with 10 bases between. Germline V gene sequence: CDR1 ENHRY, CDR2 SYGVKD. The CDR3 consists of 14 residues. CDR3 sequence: CAISESGQMYGYTF. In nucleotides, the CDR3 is TGTGCCATCAGTGAGTCGGGGCAAATGTATGGCTACACCTTC.

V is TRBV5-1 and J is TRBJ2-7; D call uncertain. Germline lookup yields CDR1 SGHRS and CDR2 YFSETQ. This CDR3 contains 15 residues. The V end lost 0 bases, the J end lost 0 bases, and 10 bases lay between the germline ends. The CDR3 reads CASSLDGGSSYEQYF. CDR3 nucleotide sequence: TGCGCCAGCAGCTTGGATGGCGGCAGCTCCTACGAGCAGTACTTC.

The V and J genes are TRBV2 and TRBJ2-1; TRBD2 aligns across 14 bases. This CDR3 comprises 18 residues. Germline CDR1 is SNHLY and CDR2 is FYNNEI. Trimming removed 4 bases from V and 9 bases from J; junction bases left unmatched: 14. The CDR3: CASSGGEGGTSGSSEQFF. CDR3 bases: TGTGCCAGCAGTGGTGGGGAGGGAGGGACTAGCGGGAGTAGTGAGCAGTTCTTC.

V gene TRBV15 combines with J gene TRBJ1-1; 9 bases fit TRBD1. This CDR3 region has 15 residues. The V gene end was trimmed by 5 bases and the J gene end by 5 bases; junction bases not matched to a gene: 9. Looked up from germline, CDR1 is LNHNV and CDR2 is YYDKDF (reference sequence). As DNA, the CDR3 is TGTGCCACCAGCGGAAAACAGGGGGCGGATACTGAAGCTTTCTTT. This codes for CATSGKQGADTEAFF.

The CDR3 bases are TGTGCCAGCAGTTACTCCCGCGCAGGTACCCAAGAGACCCAGTACTTC. This gives the protein CASSYSRAGTQETQYF. The rearrangement uses TRBV6-2 or TRBV6-3 and TRBJ2-5; D not resolved. Germline lookup yields CDR1 MNHEY and CDR2 SVGEGT. This CDR3 has 16 residues. Trimming pared 0 bases from V and 1 base from J, leaving 12 bases between.

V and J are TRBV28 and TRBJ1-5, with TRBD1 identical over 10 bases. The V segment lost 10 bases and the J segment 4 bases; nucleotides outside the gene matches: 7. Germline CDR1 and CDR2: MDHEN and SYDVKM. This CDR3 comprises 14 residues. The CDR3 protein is CATEGQGWNQPQHF. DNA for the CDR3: TGTGCCACGGAGGGACAGGGGTGGAATCAGCCCCAGCATTTT.

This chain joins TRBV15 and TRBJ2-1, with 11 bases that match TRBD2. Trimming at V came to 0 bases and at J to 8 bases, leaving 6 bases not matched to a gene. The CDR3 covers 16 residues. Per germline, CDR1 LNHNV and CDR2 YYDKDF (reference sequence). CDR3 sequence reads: CATSRDLASGRYEQFF. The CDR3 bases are TGTGCCACCAGCAGAGATCTGGCTAGCGGGAGGTATGAGCAGTTCTTC.

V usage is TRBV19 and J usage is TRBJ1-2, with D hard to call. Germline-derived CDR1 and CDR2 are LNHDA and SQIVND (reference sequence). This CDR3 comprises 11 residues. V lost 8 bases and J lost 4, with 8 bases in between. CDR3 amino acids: CASAGSYGYTF. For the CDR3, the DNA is TGTGCCAGTGCGGGTAGCTATGGCTACACCTTC. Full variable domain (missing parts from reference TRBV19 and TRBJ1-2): DGGITQSPKYLFRKEGQNVTLSCEQNLNHDAMYWYRQDPGQGLRLIYYSQIVNDFQKGDIAEGYSVSREKKESFPLTVTSAQKNPTAFYLCASAGSYGYTFGSGTRLTVV.

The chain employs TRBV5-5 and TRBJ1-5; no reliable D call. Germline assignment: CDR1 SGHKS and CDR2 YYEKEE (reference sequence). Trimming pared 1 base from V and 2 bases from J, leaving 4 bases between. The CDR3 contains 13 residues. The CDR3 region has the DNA TGTGCCAGCAGCTTGTATGGCAATCAGCCCCAGCATTTT. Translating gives CASSLYGNQPQHF.

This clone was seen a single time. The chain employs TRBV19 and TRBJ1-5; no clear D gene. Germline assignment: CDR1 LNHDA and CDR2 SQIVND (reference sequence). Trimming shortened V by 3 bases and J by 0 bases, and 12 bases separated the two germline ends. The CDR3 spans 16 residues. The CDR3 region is CASSILAINSNQPQHF. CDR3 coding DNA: TGTGCCAGTAGTATTCTGGCAATTAATAGCAATCAGCCCCAGCATTTT.